This T cell receptor (beta chain) emerged from a study of T cell repertoires in cytomegalovirus infection. Study context: An indication of both CMV infection and matching HLA type came from public TCR beta signatures. Study findings and constraints: The ex vivo response was dominated by HLA-C-restricted CMV-specific TCR beta clonotypes. Cumulative frequency (of public TCR beta family members) identified carriers of CMV plus the relevant HLA.

Via MiXCR, TCRdb re-called the reads, giving one row per CDR3 protein. The data hold around 530,000 distinct CDR3 sequences, with more than 20% observed a single time. Concerning this clonotype: Antigen: not known.

The CDR3 has 14 residues. V shed 7 bases, J shed 8 bases, and the junction held 10 bases outside the gene matches. Germline V gene data show CDR1 as SGHVS and CDR2 as FQNEAQ. The receptor's source is a human donor in good health (CMV status not recorded). Some clones in this sample may be carry-over from other donors' samples. The specimen was PBMCs. J is TRBJ2-1 and V is TRBV7-8; TRBD1 agrees at 8 bases. In DNA form, the CDR3 reads TGTGCCAGCACCGGACAGGGTGGTTGGGATGAGCAGTTCTTC. This gives the protein CASTGQGGWDEQFF.